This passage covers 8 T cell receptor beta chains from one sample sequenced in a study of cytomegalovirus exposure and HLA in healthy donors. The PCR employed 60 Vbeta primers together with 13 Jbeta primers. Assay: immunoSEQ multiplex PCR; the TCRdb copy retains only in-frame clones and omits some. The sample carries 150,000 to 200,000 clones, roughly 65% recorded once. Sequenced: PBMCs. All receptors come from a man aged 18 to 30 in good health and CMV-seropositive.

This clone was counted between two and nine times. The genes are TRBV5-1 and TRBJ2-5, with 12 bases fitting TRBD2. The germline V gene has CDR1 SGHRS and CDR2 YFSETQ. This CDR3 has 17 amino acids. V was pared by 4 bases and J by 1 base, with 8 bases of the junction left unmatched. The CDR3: CASSPLVTSGGQETQYF. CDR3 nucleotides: TGCGCCAGCAGCCCCCTGGTGACTAGCGGGGGCCAAGAGACCCAGTACTTC.

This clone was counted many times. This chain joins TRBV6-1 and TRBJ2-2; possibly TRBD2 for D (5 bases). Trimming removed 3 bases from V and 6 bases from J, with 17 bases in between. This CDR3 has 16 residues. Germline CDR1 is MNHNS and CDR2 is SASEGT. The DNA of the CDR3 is TGTGCCAGCAGTGACGACCTTGCTAGCTACTCCGGGGAGCTGTTTTTT. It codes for CASSDDLASYSGELFF.

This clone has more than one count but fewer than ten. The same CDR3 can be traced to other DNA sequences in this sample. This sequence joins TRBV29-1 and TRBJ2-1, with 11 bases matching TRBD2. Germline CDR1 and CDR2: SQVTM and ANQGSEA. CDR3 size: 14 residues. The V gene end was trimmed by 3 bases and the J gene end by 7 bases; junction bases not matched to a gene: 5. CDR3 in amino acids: CSVERGTSGNEQFF. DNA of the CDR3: TGCAGCGTTGAGAGAGGGACTAGCGGTAATGAGCAGTTCTTC.

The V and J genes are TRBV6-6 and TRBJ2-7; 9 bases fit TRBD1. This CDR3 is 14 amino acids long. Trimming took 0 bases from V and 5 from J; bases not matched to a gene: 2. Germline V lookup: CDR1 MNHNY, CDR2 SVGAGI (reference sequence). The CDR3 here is CASSYSGQGHEQYV. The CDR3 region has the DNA TGTGCCAGCAGTTACTCGGGACAGGGCCACGAGCAGTACGTC.

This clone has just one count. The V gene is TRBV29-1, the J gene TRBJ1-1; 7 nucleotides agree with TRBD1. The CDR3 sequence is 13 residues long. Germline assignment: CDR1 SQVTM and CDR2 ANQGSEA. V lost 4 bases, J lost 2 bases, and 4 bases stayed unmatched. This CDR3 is CSVGQGGNTEAFF. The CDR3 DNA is TGCAGCGTTGGACAGGGTGGCAACACTGAAGCTTTCTTT.

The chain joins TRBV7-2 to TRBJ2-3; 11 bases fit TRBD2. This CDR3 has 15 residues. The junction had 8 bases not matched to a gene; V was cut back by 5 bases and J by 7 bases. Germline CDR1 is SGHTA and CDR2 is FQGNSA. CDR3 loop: CASSPSGTSGNTQYF. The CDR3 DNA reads TGTGCCAGCAGCCCCTCCGGGACTAGCGGAAATACGCAGTATTTT.

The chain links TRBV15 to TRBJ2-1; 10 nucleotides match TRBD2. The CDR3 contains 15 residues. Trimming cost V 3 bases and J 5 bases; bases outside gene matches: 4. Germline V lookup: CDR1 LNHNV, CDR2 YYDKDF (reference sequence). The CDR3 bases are TGTGCCACCAGCAGCCGCAGCGGGAGGGACAATGAGCAGTTCTTC. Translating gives CATSSRSGRDNEQFF.

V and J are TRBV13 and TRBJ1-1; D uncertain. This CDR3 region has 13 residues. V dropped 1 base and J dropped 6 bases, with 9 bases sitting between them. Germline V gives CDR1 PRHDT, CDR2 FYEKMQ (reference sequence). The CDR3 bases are TGTGCCAGCAGCTTAGTAGGGAGGGCTGAAGCTTTCTTT. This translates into CASSLVGRAEAFF.